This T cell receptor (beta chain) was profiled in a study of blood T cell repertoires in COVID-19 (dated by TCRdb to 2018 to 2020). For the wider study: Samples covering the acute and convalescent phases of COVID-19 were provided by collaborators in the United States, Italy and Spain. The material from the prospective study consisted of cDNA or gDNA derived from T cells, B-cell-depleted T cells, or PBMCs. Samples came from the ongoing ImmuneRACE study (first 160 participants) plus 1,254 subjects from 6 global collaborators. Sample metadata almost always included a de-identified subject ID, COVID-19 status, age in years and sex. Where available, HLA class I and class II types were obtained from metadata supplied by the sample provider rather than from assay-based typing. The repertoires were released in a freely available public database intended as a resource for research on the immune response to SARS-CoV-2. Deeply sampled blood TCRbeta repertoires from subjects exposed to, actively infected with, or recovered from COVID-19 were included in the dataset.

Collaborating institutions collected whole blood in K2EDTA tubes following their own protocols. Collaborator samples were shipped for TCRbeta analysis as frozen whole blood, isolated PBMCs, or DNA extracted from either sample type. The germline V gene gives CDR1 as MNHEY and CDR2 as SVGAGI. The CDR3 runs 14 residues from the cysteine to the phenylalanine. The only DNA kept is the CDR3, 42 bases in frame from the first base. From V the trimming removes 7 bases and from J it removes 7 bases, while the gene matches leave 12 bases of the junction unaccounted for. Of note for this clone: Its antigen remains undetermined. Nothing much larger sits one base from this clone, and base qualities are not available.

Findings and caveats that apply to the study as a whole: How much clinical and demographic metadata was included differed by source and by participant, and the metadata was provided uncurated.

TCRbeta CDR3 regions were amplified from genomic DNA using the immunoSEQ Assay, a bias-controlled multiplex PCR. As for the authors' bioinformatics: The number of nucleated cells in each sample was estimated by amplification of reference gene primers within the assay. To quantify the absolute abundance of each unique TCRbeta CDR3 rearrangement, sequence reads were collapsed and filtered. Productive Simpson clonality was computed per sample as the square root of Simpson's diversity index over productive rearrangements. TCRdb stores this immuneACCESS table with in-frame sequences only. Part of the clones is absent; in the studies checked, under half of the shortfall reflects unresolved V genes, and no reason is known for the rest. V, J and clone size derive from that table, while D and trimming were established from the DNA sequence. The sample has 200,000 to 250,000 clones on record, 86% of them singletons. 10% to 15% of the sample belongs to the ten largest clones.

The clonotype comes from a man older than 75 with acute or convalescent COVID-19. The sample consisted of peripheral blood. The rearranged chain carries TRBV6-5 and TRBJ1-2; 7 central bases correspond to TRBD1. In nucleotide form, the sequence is TGTGCCAGCACCCCGACAGGGCGCTCGGCTGGCTACACCTTC. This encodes CASTPTGRSAGYTF.